The T cell receptor beta chain under discussion was sequenced for a study of shared clonotypes between healthy human individuals. Germline V gene sequence: CDR1 SGHTA, CDR2 FQGNSA. This CDR3 region has 18 residues. Trimming left V 2 bases short and J 1 base short, with 18 bases between. Profiling relied on immunoSEQ multiplex PCR, and the TCRdb table lists in-frame clones only, not all of them. Of about 490,000 clones in the sample, over 70% are singletons; the top ten hold roughly 13%. This TCR derives from a woman aged 40 to 50 in good health. Some clones in this sample may be carry-over from other donors' samples. The source material was PBMCs. This chain connects TRBV7-2 to TRBJ1-3; maybe TRBD1 (5 bases). Here the CDR3 reads CASSLNAQSGGSGNTIYF. The CDR3 nucleotides are TGTGCCAGCAGCTTAAACGCCCAGAGTGGGGGGTCTGGAAACACCATATATTTT.